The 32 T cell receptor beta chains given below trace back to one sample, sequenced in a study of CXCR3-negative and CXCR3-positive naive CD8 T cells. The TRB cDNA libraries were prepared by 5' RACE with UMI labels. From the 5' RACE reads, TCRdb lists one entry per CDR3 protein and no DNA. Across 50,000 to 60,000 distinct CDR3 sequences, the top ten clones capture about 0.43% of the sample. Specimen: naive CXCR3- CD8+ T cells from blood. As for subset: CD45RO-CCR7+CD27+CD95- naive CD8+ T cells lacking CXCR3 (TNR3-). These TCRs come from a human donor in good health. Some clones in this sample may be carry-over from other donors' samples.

CDR3 sequence: CASSLANTEAFF. The chain links TRBV6-2 or TRBV6-3 to TRBJ1-1. This CDR3 has 12 residues. In germline, CDR1 is MNHEY, CDR2 SVGEGT.

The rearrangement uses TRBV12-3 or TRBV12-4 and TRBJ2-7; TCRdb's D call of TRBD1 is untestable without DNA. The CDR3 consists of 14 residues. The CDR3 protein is CASSRDGGRYEQYF.

CDR3 residues: CASSQDPSGGLGDTQYF. The chain links TRBV4-3 to TRBJ2-3; TCRdb indicates TRBD2, and absent DNA this call remains unverified. The CDR3 has 17 amino acids. Germline-derived CDR1 and CDR2 are LGHNA and YSLEER.

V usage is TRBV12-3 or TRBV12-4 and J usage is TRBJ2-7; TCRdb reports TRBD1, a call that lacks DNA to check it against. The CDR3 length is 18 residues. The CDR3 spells CASSLVSRTAPLLYEQYF.

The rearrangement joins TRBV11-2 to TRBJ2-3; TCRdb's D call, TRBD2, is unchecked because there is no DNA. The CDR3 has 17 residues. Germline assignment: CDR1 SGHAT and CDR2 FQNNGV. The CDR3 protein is CASSLSGGVLWADTQYF.

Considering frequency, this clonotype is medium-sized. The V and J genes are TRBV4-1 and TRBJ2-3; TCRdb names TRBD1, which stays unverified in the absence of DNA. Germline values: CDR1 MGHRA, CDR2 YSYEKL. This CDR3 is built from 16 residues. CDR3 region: CASSQDWGVPTDTQYF.

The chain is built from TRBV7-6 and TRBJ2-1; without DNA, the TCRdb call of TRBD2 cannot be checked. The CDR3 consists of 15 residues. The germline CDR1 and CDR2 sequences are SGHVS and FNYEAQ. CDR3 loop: CASSLESGGLDEQFF.

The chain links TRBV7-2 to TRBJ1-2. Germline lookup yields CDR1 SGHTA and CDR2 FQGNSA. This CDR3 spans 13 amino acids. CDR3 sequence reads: CASSLITNYGYTF.

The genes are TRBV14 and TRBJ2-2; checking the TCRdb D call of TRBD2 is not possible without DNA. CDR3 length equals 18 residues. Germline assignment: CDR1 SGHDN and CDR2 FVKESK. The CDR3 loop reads CASSHILAGGPVTGELFF.

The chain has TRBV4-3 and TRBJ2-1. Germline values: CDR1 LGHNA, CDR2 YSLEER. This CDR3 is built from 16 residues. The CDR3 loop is CASSQDEMSVRGEQFF.

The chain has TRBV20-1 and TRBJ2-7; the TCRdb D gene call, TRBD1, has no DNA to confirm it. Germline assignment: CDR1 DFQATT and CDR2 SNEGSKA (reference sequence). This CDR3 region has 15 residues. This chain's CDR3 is CSARSARTNIYEQYF.

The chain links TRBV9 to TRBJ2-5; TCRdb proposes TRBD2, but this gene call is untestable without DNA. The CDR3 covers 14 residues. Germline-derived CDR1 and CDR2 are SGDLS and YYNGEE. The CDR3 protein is CASSLQALGETQYF.

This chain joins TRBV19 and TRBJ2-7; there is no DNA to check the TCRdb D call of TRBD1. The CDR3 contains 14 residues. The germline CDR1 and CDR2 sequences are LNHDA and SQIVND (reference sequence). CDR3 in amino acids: CASTLGTGSYEQYF.

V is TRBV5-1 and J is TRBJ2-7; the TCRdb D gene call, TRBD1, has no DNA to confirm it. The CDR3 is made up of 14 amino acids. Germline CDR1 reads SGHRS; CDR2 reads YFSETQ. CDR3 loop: CASSSTESSYEQYF.

CDR3 in amino acids: CASSQDRPAGMNTEAFF. The chain recombines TRBV4-3 with TRBJ1-1. Germline V gives CDR1 LGHNA, CDR2 YSLEER. The length of the CDR3 is 17 residues.

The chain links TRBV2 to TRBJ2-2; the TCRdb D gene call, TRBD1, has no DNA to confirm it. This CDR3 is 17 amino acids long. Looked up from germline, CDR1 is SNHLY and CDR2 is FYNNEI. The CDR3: CASSEARTPDQAGELFF.

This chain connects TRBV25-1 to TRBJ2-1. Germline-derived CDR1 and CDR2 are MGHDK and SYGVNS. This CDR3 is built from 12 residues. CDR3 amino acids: CASSGGINEQFF.

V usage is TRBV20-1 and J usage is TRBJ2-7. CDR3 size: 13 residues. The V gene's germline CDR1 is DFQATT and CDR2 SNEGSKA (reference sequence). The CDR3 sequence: CSARDRRIYEQYF.

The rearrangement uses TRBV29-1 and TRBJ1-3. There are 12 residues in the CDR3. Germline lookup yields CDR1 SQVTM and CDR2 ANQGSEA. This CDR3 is CSVPDSGNTIYF.

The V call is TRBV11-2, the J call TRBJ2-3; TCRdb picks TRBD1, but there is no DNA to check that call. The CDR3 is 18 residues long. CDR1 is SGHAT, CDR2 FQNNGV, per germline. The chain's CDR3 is CASSLVSRGPVSTDTQYF.

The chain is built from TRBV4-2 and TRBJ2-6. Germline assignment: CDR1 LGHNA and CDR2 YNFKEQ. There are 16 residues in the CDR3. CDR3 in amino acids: CASSQDGGAGANVLTF.

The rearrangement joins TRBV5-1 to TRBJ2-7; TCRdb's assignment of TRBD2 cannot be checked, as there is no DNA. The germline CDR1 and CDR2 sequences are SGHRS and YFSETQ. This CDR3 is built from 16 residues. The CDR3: CASSLARTSGTYEQYF.

The CDR3 spells CASSQDMAGGDADTQYF. The rearrangement uses TRBV14 and TRBJ2-3; the TRBD2 assignment by TCRdb is unverifiable without DNA. Germline CDR1 SGHDN, CDR2 FVKESK. The CDR3 contains 17 residues.

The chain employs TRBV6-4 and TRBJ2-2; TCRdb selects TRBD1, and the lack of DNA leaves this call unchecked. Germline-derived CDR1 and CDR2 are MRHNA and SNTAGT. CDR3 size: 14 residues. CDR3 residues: CASSPTGVTGELFF.

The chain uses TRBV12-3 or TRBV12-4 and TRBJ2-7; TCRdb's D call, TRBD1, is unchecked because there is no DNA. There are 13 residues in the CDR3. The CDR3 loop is CASGLSPLSEQYF.

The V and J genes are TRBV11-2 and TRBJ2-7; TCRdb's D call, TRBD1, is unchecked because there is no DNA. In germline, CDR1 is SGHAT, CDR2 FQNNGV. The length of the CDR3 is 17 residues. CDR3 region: CASSSPVRGQITYEQYF.

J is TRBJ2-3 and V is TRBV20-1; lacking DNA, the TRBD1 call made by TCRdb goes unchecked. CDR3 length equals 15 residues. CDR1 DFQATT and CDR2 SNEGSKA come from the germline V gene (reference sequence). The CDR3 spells CSAEDMGGTTDTQYF.

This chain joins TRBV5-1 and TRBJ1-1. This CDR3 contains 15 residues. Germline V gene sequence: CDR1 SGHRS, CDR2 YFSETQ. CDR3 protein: CASSFEGVMNTEAFF.

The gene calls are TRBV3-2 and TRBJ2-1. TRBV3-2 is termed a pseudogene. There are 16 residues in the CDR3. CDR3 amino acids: CASSQDGGAAYNEKFF.

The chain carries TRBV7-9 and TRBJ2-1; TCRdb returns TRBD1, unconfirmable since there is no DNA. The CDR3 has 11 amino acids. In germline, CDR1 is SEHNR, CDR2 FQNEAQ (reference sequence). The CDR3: CASSSGSEQFF. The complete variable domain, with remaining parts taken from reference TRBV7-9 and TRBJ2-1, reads DTGVSQNPRHKITKRGQNVTFRCDPISEHNRLYWYRQTLGQGPEFLTYFQNEAQLEKSRLLSDRFSAERPKGSFSTLEIQRTEQGDSAMYLCASSSGSEQFFGPGTRLTVL.

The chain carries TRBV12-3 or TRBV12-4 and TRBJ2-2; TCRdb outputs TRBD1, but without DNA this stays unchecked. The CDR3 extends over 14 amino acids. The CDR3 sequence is CASRSGTPSGELFF.

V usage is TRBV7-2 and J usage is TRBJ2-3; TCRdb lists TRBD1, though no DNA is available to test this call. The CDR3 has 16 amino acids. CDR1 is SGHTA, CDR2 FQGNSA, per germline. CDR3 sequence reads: CASRGGAGGRTDTQYF.